These 4 T cell receptor beta chains originate from one sample sequenced in a study of blood T cell repertoires in COVID-19. The repertoire was sequenced with immunoSEQ multiplex PCR; TCRdb's copy has only in-frame clones and lacks some. The sample has 110,000 to 150,000 clones, approximately 91% seen once. Sequences were obtained from peripheral blood. These receptors were taken from a man aged 65 to 79 with acute or convalescent COVID-19.

V usage is TRBV28 and J usage is TRBJ2-2, with TRBD1 as a possible D gene (6 bases). From germline, CDR1 is MDHEN and CDR2 SYDVKM. The V end was cut by 2 bases, the J end by 7 bases, with 14 bases between. The CDR3 sequence is 15 residues long. The CDR3 sequence: CASSLGGSRGGELFF. The DNA for the CDR3 is TGTGCCAGCAGTTTAGGCGGATCCAGGGGCGGGGAGCTGTTTTTT.

The chain uses TRBV5-1 and TRBJ2-4; D is perhaps TRBD2 (5 bases). V was trimmed by 5 bases and J by 9 bases, leaving 15 bases between them. The CDR3 has 13 residues. The germline gives CDR1 SGHRS, CDR2 YFSETQ. The DNA of the CDR3 is TGCGCCAGCAGGGGAAGGGTTGGGAGCATTCAGTACTTC. This translates into CASRGRVGSIQYF.

The chain recombines TRBV5-5 with TRBJ1-2, with D tentatively TRBD1 (5 bases). This CDR3 region has 12 residues. V lost 4 bases and J 4 bases, leaving 8 bases between the germline ends. The germline V gene encodes CDR1 SGHKS and CDR2 YYEKEE (reference sequence). The CDR3 sequence: CASSAGLYGYTF. The DNA for the CDR3 is TGTGCCAGCAGCGCAGGGCTCTATGGCTACACCTTC.

V gene TRBV6-4 combines with J gene TRBJ1-1; TRBD1 aligns across 10 bases. This CDR3 has 13 amino acids. Trimming cost V 4 bases and J 8 bases; bases outside gene matches: 4. The germline gives CDR1 MRHNA, CDR2 SNTAGT. The CDR3: CASSGQGATEAFF. The CDR3 nucleotides are TGTGCCAGCAGTGGACAGGGGGCAACAGAAGCTTTCTTT.